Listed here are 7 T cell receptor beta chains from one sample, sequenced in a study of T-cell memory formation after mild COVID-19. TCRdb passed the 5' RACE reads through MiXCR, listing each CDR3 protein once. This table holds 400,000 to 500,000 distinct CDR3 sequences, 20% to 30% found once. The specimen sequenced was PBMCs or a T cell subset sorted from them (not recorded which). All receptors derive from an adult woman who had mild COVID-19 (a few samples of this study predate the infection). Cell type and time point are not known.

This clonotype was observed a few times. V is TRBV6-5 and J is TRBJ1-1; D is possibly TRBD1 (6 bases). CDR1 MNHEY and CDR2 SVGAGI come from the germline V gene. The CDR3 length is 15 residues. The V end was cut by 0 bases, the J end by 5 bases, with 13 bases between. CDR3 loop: CASSYSETGRTEAFF. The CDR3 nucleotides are TGTGCCAGCAGTTACTCGGAGACAGGAAGGACTGAAGCTTTCTTT.

CDR3 region: CASSESGLNTEAFF. The CDR3 DNA sequence: TGTGCCAGCAGTGAATCAGGTTTGAACACTGAAGCTTTCTTT. The chain is built from TRBV25-1 and TRBJ1-1; D is unresolved. Germline assignment: CDR1 MGHDK and CDR2 SYGVNS. Trimming took 1 base from V and 0 from J, leaving 6 bases between them. The CDR3 is made up of 14 amino acids.

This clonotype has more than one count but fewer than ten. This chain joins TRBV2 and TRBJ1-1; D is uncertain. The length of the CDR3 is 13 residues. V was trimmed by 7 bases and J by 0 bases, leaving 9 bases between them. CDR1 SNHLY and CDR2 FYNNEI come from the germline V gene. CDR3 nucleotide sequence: TGTGCCAGCAAGGGCAGATTGAACACTGAAGCTTTCTTT. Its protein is CASKGRLNTEAFF.

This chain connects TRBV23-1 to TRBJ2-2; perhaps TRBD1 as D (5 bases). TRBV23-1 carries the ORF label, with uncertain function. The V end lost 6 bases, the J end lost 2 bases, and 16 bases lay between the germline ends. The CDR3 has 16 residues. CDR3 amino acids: CASSLRGQVNTGELFF. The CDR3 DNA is TGCGCCAGCAGCCTAAGAGGACAAGTTAACACCGGGGAGCTGTTTTTT.

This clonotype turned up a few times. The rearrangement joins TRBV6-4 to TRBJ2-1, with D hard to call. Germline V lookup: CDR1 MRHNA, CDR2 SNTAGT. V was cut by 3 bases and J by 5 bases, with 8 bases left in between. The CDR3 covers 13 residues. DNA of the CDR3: TGTGCCAGCAGTGAATCTGGGAACAATGAGCAGTTCTTC. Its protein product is CASSESGNNEQFF.

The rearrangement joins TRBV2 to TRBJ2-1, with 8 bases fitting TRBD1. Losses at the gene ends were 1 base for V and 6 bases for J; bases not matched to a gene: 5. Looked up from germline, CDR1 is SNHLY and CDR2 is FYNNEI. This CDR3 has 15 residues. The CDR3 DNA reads TGTGCCAGCAGTGAAGGGACAGGGCTCCTCAATGAGCAGTTCTTC. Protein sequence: CASSEGTGLLNEQFF.

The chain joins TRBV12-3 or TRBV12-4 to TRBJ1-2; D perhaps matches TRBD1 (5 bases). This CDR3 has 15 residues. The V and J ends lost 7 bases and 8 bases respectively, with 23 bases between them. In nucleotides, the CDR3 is TGTGCCAGCAAACCCATCCGGGACTCAAGAGGCGGCTACACCTTC. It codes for CASKPIRDSRGGYTF.